The 14 T cell receptor beta chains presented below share a single source sample, sequenced in a study of shared clonotypes between healthy human individuals. Some clones are missing from TCRdb's copy, which holds only in-frame ones; the method was immunoSEQ multiplex PCR. The data contain 2 million to 3 million clones, 80% to 95% of them singletons. Source material: naive CD4+ T cells from PBMCs. Documented subset: CD45RA+ positively selected. The receptors here all came from a man younger than 35 in good health. Some clones in this sample may be carry-over from other donors' samples.

The chain links TRBV21-1 to TRBJ1-4. TRBV21-1 is reported as a pseudogene. CDR3 length equals 10 residues. As DNA, the CDR3 is TGTGCCAGCAGCCGCCCGGGACTGTTTTTT. Translated, it gives CASSRPGLFF.

This sequence joins TRBV5-1 and TRBJ1-1, with a tentative D call TRBD1 (5 bases). Germline V gene sequence: CDR1 SGHRS, CDR2 YFSETQ. With 4 bases removed from V and 4 bases from J, the gap between germline ends came to 14 bases. There are 14 residues in the CDR3. The CDR3, as DNA: TGCGCCAGCAGCATTTATTATGGGGGCACTGAAGCTTTCTTT. Its protein product is CASSIYYGGTEAFF. Variable domain in full (rest from reference TRBV5-1 and TRBJ1-1): KAGVTQTPRYLIKTRGQQVTLSCSPISGHRSVSWYQQTPGQGLQFLFEYFSETQRNKGNFPGRFSGRQFSNSRSEMNVSTLELGDSALYLCASSIYYGGTEAFFGQGTRLTVV.

Of note for this clone: Germline is not matched at one junction end, which may reflect a read error. This specimen includes other DNA sequences encoding the same CDR3. The CDR3 DNA follows: TGTGCCAGCAGCGAAGGGCGGCTCTATGGCTACACCTTC. Amino acid sequence: CASSEGRLYGYTF. The V and J genes are TRBV2 and TRBJ1-2, with D unresolved. The CDR3 totals 13 residues. The germline gives CDR1 SNHLY, CDR2 FYNNEI.

This chain joins TRBV5-1 and TRBJ2-3; D not certain. The length of the CDR3 is 14 residues. The germline CDR1 and CDR2 sequences are SGHRS and YFSETQ. V was shortened by 0 bases and J by 6 bases, with 11 bases between the two germline ends. The CDR3 spells CASSLARLEDTQYF. The CDR3 DNA reads as TGCGCCAGCAGCTTGGCCCGTCTGGAGGATACGCAGTATTTT.

The rearrangement joins TRBV7-2 to TRBJ2-2; the match to TRBD2 covers 11 bases. The CDR3 runs 15 residues. Trimming took 5 bases from V and 6 from J; bases not matched to a gene: 5. From germline, CDR1 is SGHTA and CDR2 FQGNSA. The CDR3 protein is CASSPTSGSSGELFF. The CDR3 nucleotides are TGTGCCAGCAGCCCCACTAGCGGGAGCTCCGGGGAGCTGTTTTTT.

This CDR3 reads CASSPWDRRYEQYF. The CDR3, as DNA: TGTGCCAGCAGTCCTTGGGACAGGCGCTACGAGCAGTACTTC. This sequence joins TRBV28 and TRBJ2-7; 8 bases agree with TRBD1. The junction had 6 bases not matched to a gene; V was cut back by 5 bases and J by 3 bases. Germline-derived CDR1 and CDR2 are MDHEN and SYDVKM. The CDR3 runs to 14 residues.

The chain employs TRBV11-2 and TRBJ1-4; 8 nucleotides align to TRBD1. CDR3 length: 15 residues. Germline V CDR1 and CDR2: SGHAT, FQNNGV. The ends lost 6 bases at V and 3 bases at J; junction bases unmatched: 6. Here the CDR3 DNA reads TGTGCCAGCAGTCACCCGGGACAGGCTAATGAAAAACTGTTTTTT. This sequence encodes CASSHPGQANEKLFF.

The rearrangement links TRBV30 to TRBJ2-5; 7 nucleotides align to TRBD1. Germline CDR1 GTSNPN, CDR2 SVGIG (reference sequence). V shed 0 bases, J shed 3 bases, and the junction held 7 bases outside the gene matches. This CDR3 is 15 amino acids long. CDR3 region: CAWSVIRGMKETQYF. For the CDR3, the DNA is TGTGCCTGGAGTGTAATCAGGGGGATGAAAGAGACCCAGTACTTC.

The V gene is TRBV7-6, the J gene TRBJ2-7, with TRBD1 identical over 9 bases. Germline trimming cut 4 bases from V and 2 bases from J; bases unmatched to any gene: 3. Germline loops: CDR1 SGHVS, CDR2 FNYEAQ. The CDR3 length is 14 residues. This chain's CDR3 is CASSSDRGPYEQYF. CDR3 in DNA: TGTGCCAGCAGCTCGGACAGGGGCCCCTACGAGCAGTACTTC.

This clone was recorded a few times. The rearrangement uses TRBV10-3 and TRBJ1-1; D is perhaps TRBD1 (6 bases). With 5 bases removed from V and 1 base from J, the gap between germline ends came to 20 bases. The CDR3 is 17 amino acids. Germline-derived CDR1 and CDR2 are ENHRY and SYGVKD. CDR3 loop: CAISKQGLIQRNTEAFF. The DNA of the CDR3 is TGTGCCATCAGTAAACAGGGTTTAATCCAACGGAACACTGAAGCTTTCTTT.

This sequence joins TRBV5-1 and TRBJ2-5; 8 bases map to TRBD2. The CDR3 is made up of 14 amino acids. Germline V CDR1 and CDR2: SGHRS, YFSETQ. The V segment lost 4 bases and the J segment 5 bases; nucleotides outside the gene matches: 7. The CDR3 reads CASSASPGGETQYF. The CDR3 nucleotides are TGCGCCAGCAGCGCCTCTCCGGGAGGGGAGACCCAGTACTTC.

This clone was detected only once. This specimen includes other DNA sequences encoding the same CDR3. This chain joins TRBV11-2 and TRBJ1-5; possible D gene TRBD1, 5 bases. Per the germline V gene, CDR1 is SGHAT and CDR2 is FQNNGV. V lost 0 bases to trimming and J lost 7 bases, with 10 bases between them. The CDR3 runs to 14 residues. The CDR3 sequence: CASSLDGGPQPQHF. In DNA form, the CDR3 reads TGTGCCAGCAGCTTAGACGGGGGTCCCCAGCCCCAGCATTTT.

This chain links TRBV11-2 with TRBJ2-5, with TRBD2 as a possible D gene (5 bases). Germline V lookup: CDR1 SGHAT, CDR2 FQNNGV. This CDR3 has 15 residues. V was cut by 1 base and J by 5 bases, with 14 bases left in between. This chain's CDR3 is CASSLVVIGGETQYF. The CDR3 region has the DNA TGTGCCAGCAGCTTAGTCGTTATTGGAGGCGAGACCCAGTACTTC.

V usage is TRBV19 and J usage is TRBJ2-2; D perhaps matches TRBD1 (8 bases). The CDR3 covers 14 residues. Germline V gives CDR1 LNHDA, CDR2 SQIVND (reference sequence). Trimming took 6 bases from V and 6 from J, leaving 14 bases between them. This chain's CDR3 is CASRDRAGAGELFF. The CDR3 bases are TGTGCCAGTAGGGACAGGGCGGGAGCCGGGGAGCTGTTTTTT.